This TCR beta chain was identified in a study of identifying expanded T cells in peripheral blood. The germline gives CDR1 SGHKS, CDR2 YYEKEE (reference sequence). This CDR3 contains 15 residues. Trimming cost V 0 bases and J 2 bases, with 11 bases left between them. The method was immunoSEQ multiplex PCR; TCRdb's version includes in-frame clones alone and lacks a portion of them. This table holds over 65,000 clones, about 90% found once. This clone appeared once. The sequence came from a person aged 18 to 75 in good health. V is TRBV5-5 and J is TRBJ2-5; D call uncertain. The specimen was blood. CDR3 residues: CASSLGTYAQETQYF. In DNA, the CDR3 is TGTGCCAGCAGCTTGGGCACTTACGCTCAAGAGACCCAGTACTTC.